This T cell receptor beta chain is drawn from a study of beta chain features in type 1 diabetes. Study observations and caveats: Patients with Type 1 diabetes showed moderately but significantly shorter TCRB CDR3s in all four CD4+ subsets. A cDNA-based sequencing approach could over-represent cells with high TCR expression.

V was cut by 0 bases and J by 1 base, with 9 bases left in between. The CDR3 totals 14 residues. Germline values: CDR1 GTSNPN, CDR2 SVGIG (reference sequence). Each of the CD4+ naive, central memory, regulatory and stem cell-like memory populations was sorted via CD45RO/CCR7/CD25/CD127/CD95/CD27. As every portion of the isolated RNA was reverse transcribed, the sequencing read expressed TCRB transcripts. TCRdb keeps only in-frame clones here, not all; method: immunoSEQ multiplex PCR. Here the sample spans about 260,000 clones, roughly 21% being singletons. This clone was seen a handful of times. The antigen remains undetermined.

The chain combines TRBV30 with TRBJ1-1, with D unclear. Material: naive CD4+ T cells from blood. The receptor's source is a woman in her thirties or forties with type 1 diabetes. DNA of the CDR3: TGTGCCTGGAGTGTACAGATAAAGAACACTGAAGCTTTCTTT. It codes for CAWSVQIKNTEAFF.